This T cell receptor beta chain was recovered during a study of human T cells and chemical hapten exposure. This clonotype has more than one count but fewer than ten. Time point indicated: patch test 1, 2 weeks after DPC sensitization. Treatment given: therapeutic diphenylcyclopropenone sensitization with weekly scalp DPC. CDR3 size: 12 residues. V dropped 1 base and J dropped 10 bases, with 8 bases sitting between them. TCRdb used MiXCR to reprocess the RACE reads, holding one entry per CDR3 protein. The repertoire holds 350,000 or so distinct CDR3 sequences, with approximately 6.9% as singletons. The chain combines TRBV12-3 or TRBV12-4 with TRBJ2-1, with D hard to call. The receptor's source is a woman under 30 with alopecia areata. Some clones in this sample may be carry-over from other donors' samples. Sequences were derived from whole blood, sampled in connection with sensitization to the hapten diphenylcyclopropenone (DPC). CDR3 residues: CASSLVIPEQFF. The CDR3 DNA reads TGTGCCAGCAGTTTAGTGATCCCGGAGCAGTTCTTC.